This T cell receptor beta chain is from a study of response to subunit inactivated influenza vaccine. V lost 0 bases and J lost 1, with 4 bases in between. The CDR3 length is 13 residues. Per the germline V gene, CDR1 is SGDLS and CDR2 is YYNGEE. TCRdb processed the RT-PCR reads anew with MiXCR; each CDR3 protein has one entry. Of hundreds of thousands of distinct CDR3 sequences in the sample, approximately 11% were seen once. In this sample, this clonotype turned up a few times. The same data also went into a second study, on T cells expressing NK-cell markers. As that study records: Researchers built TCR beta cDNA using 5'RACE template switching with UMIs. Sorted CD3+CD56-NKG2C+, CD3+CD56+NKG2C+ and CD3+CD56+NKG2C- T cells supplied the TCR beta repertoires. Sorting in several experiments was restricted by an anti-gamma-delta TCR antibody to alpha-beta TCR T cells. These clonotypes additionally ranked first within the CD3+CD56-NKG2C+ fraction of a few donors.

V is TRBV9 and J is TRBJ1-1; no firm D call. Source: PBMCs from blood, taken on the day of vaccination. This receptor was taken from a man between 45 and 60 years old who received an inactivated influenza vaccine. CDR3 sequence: CASSVAGNTEAFF. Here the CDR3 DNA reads TGTGCCAGCAGCGTAGCTGGGAACACTGAAGCTTTCTTT.